This T cell receptor (beta chain) is from a study of blood T cell repertoires in COVID-19. Background on the study: Spain, Italy and the United States supplied samples that represented acute and convalescent COVID-19. Sources were T cells, B-cell-depleted T cells, or PBMCs; the material itself was cDNA or gDNA.

Authors' methods: Reference gene primer amplification gave estimated nucleated cell counts. Profiled with immunoSEQ multiplex PCR; TCRdb holds only in-frame clones, not every one. Clone size and V and J calls were adopted from that table, with D and trimming inferred from the DNA. This repertoire shows 55,000 to 70,000 clones, about 89% found once; its top ten account for over 6.5%. V shed 1 base and J shed 0 bases, with 11 bases lying between them. Germline-derived CDR1 and CDR2 are SGHNT and YYREEE (reference sequence). The CDR3 loop spans 16 amino acids. The material sequenced was peripheral blood. The chain carries TRBV5-4 and TRBJ2-1; D not resolved. This clonotype was obtained from a man aged 60 to 75 with acute or convalescent COVID-19. The CDR3 is CASSLSPLSSYNEQFF. The CDR3 nucleotides are TGTGCCAGCAGCTTGAGCCCATTGAGCTCCTACAATGAGCAGTTCTTC.